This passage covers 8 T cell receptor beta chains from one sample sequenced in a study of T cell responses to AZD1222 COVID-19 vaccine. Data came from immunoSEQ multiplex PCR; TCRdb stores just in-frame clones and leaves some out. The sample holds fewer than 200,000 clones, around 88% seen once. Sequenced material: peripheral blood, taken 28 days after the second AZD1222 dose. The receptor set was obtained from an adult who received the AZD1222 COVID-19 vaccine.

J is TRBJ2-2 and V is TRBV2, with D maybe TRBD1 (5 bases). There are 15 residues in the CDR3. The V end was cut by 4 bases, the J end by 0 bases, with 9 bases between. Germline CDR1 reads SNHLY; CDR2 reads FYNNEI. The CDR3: CASSVGAPNTGELFF. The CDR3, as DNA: TGTGCCAGCAGTGTAGGGGCCCCGAACACCGGGGAGCTGTTTTTT.

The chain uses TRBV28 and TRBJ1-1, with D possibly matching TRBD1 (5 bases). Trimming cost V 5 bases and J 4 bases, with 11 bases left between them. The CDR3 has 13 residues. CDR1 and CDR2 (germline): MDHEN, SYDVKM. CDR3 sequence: CASSPPGRTEAFF. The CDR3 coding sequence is TGTGCCAGCAGTCCCCCGGGGCGCACTGAAGCTTTCTTT.

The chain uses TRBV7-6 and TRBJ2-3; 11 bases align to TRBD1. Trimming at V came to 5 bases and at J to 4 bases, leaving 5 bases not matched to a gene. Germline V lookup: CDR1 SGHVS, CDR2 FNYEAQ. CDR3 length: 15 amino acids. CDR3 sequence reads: CASSGSGQGADTQYF. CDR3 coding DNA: TGTGCCAGCAGCGGCTCGGGACAGGGGGCAGATACGCAGTATTTT.

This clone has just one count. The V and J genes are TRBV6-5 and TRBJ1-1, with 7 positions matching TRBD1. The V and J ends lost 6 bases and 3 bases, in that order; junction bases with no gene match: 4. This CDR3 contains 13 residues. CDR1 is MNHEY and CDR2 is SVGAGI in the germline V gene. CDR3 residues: CASSSRGDTEAFF. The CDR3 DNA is TGTGCCAGCAGCTCCAGGGGGGACACTGAAGCTTTCTTT.

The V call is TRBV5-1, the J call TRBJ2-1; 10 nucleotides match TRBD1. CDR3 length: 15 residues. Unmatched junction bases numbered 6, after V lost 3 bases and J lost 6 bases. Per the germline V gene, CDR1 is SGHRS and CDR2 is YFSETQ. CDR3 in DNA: TGCGCCAGCAGCTGGGACAGGGGTGACTCCAATGAGCAGTTCTTC. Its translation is CASSWDRGDSNEQFF.

The CDR3 DNA sequence: TGTGCCACCAGTGCGGCCACCGATCTACAAGAGACCCAGTACTTC. This translates into CATSAATDLQETQYF. This chain uses TRBV24-1 with TRBJ2-5; D call uncertain. Trimming removed 5 bases from V and 2 bases from J, with 14 bases in between. CDR1 and CDR2 from the germline V gene are KGHDR and SFDVKD. The CDR3 runs to 15 residues.

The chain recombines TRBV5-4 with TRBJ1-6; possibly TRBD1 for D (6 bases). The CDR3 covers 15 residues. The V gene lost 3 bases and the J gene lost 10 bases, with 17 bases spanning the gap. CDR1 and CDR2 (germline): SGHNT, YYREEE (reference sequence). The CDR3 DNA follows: TGTGCCAGCAGCTCCGAGGCGGGGGCTAGGTCACCCCTCCACTTT. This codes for CASSSEAGARSPLHF.

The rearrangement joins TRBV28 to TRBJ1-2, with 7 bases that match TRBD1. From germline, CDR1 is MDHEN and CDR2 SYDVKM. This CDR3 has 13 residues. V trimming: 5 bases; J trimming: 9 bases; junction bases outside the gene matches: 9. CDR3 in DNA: TGTGCCAGCAGTCCCCCTGACAGGGCAAGCTACACCTTC. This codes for CASSPPDRASYTF.